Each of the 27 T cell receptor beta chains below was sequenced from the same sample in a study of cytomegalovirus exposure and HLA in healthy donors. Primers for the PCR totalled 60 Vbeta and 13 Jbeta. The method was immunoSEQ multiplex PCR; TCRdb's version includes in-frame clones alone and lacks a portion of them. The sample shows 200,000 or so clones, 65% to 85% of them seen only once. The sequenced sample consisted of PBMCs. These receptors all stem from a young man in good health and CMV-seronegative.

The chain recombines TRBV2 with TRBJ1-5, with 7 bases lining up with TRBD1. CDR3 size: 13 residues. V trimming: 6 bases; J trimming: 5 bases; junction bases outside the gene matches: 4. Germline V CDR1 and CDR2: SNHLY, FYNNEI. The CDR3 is CASSIQGYQPQHF. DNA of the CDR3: TGTGCCAGCAGCATACAGGGGTATCAGCCCCAGCATTTT.

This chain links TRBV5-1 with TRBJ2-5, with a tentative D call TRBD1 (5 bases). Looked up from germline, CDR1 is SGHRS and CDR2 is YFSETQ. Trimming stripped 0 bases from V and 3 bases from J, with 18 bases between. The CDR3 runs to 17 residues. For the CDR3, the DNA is TGCGCCAGCAGCTTGGAGTCAGACAGACCCTCAAAAGAGACCCAGTACTTC. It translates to CASSLESDRPSKETQYF.

Here the CDR3 reads CASRPMASGNTIYF. The CDR3 nucleotides read TGTGCCAGCAGGCCCATGGCTTCTGGAAACACCATATATTTT. The chain links TRBV14 to TRBJ1-3; D not certain. V was pared by 6 bases and J by 1 base, with 10 bases between. Germline loops: CDR1 SGHDN, CDR2 FVKESK. This CDR3 comprises 14 residues.

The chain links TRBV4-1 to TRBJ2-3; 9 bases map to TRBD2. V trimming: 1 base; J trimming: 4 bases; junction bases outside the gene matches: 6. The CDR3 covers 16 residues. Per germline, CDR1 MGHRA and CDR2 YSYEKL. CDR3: CASSQVGTSYSDTQYF. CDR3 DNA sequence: TGCGCCAGCAGCCAAGTCGGGACTAGCTACTCAGATACGCAGTATTTT.

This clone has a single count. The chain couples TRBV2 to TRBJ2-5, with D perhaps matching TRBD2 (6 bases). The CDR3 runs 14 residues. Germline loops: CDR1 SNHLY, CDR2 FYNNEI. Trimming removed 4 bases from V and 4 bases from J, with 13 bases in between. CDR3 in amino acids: CASSGTLGGETQYF. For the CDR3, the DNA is TGTGCCAGCAGTGGGACTCTCGGGGGAGAGACCCAGTACTTC.

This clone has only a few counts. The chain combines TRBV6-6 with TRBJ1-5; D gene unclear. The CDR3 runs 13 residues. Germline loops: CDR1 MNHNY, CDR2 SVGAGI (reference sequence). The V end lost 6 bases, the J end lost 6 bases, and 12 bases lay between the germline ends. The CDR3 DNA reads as TGTGCCAGCAGCCTCCACTACGGTCAGCCCCAGCATTTT. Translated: CASSLHYGQPQHF.

The CDR3, as DNA: TGTGCCAGCAGTTACACTCCGGGATTCGATAATTCACCCCTCCACTTT. Translating gives CASSYTPGFDNSPLHF. V and J are TRBV6-5 and TRBJ1-6; D uncertain. Trimming took off 2 bases at V and 5 bases at J, with 13 bases between the two ends. The CDR3 has 16 residues. The germline gives CDR1 MNHEY, CDR2 SVGAGI.

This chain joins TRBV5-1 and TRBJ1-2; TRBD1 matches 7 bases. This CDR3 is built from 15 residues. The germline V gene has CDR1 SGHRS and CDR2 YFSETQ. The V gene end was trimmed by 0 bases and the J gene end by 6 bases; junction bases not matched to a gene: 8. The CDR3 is CASSLDRARGDGYTF. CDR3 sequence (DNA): TGCGCCAGCAGCTTGGACAGGGCCAGGGGGGATGGCTACACCTTC.

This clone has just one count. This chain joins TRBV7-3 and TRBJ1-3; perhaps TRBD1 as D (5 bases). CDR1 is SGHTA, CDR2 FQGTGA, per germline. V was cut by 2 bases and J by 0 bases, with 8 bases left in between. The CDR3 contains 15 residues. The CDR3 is CASSLSGLSGNTIYF. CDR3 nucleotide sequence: TGTGCCAGCAGCTTATCAGGGCTCTCTGGAAACACCATATATTTT.

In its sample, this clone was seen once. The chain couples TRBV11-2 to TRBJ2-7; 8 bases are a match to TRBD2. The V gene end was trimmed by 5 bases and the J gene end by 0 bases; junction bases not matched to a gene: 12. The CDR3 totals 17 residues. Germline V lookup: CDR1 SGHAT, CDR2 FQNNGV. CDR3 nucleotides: TGTGCCAGCAGCGGGGCAAGCGGGGGCCCGAGCTCCTACGAGCAGTACTTC. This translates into CASSGASGGPSSYEQYF.

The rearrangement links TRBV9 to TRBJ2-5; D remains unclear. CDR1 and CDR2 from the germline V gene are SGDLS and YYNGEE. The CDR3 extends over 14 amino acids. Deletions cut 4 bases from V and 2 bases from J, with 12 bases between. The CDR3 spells CASSPLWAQETQYF. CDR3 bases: TGTGCCAGCAGCCCGCTCTGGGCGCAAGAGACCCAGTACTTC.

Here the CDR3 DNA reads TGTGCCAGCAGCTTAGATCAGGGGGCTAGTTATGGCTACACCTTC. This translates into CASSLDQGASYGYTF. V gene TRBV7-2 combines with J gene TRBJ1-2; the match to TRBD1 covers 8 bases. The germline V gene encodes CDR1 SGHTA and CDR2 FQGNSA. The CDR3 spans 15 residues. V dropped 1 base and J dropped 5; count of bases not matched to a gene: 6.

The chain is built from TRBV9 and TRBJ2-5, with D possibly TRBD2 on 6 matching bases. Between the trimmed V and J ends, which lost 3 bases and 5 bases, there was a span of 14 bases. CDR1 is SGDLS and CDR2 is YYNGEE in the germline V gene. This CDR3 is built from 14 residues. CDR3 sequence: CASSGGGVAETQYF. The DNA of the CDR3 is TGTGCCAGCAGCGGGGGCGGGGTCGCGGAGACCCAGTACTTC.

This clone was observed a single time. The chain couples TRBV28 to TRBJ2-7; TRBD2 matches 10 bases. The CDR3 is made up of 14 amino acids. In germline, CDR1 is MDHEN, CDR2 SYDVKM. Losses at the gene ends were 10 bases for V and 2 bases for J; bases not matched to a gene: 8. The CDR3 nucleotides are TGTGCCACCTCCCCTAGCGGGGGTCCCTACGAGCAGTACTTC. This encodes CATSPSGGPYEQYF. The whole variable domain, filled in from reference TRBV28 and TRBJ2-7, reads DVKVTQSSRYLVKRTGEKVFLECVQDMDHENMFWYRQDPGLGLRLIYFSYDVKMKEKGDIPEGYSVSREKKERFSLILESASTNQTSMYLCATSPSGGPYEQYFGPGTRLTVT.

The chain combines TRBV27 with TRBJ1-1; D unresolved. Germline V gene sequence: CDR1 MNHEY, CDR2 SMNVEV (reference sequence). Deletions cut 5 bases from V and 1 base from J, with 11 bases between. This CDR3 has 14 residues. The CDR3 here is CASSPLISNTEAFF. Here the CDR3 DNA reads TGTGCCAGCAGTCCCTTAATCTCGAACACTGAAGCTTTCTTT.

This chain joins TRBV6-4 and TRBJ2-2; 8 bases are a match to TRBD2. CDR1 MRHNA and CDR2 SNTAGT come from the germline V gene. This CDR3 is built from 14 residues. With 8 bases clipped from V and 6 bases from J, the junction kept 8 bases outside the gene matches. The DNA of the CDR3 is TGTGCCAGCCGCGTCGGGGGGGCGGCCGGGGAGCTGTTTTTT. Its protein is CASRVGGAAGELFF.

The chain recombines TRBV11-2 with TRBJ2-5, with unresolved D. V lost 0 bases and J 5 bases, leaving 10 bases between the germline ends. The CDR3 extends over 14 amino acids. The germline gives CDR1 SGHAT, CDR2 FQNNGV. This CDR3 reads CASSLDPFRETQYF. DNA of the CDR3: TGTGCCAGCAGCTTAGACCCCTTCAGGGAGACCCAGTACTTC.

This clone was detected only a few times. CDR3 DNA sequence: TGTGCCAGCAGCTTCGGACAGAGCTCCTATAATTCACCCCTCCACTTT. This sequence encodes CASSFGQSSYNSPLHF. The chain links TRBV7-9 to TRBJ1-6; D is possibly TRBD1 (6 bases). The germline V and J ends were trimmed by 3 bases and 0 bases, with 9 bases remaining between them. Germline loops: CDR1 SEHNR, CDR2 FQNEAQ (reference sequence). There are 16 residues in the CDR3.

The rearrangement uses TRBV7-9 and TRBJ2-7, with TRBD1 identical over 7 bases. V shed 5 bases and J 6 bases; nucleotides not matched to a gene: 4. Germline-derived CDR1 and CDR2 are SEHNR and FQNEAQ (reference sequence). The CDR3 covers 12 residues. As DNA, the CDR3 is TGTGCCAGCAGCCACAGGGGTTTCGAGCAGTACTTC. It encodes CASSHRGFEQYF.

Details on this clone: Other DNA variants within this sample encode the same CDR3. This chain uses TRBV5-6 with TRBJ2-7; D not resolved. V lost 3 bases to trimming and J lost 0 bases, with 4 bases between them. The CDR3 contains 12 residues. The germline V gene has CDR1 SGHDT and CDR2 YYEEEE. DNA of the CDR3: TGTGCCAGCAGCTCGAGCTCCTACGAGCAGTACTTC. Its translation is CASSSSSYEQYF.

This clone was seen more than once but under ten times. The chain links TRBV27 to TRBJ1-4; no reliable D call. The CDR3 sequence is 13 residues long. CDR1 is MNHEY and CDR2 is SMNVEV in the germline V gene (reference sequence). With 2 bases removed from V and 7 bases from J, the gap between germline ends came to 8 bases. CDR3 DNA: TGTGCCAGCAGTTTAATCAGTACTGAAAAACTGTTTTTT. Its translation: CASSLISTEKLFF.

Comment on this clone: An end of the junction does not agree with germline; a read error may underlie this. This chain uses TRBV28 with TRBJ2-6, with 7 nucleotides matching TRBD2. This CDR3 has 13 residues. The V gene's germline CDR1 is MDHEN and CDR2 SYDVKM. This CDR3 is CASSLGGASVLTF. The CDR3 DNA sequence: TGTGCCAGCAGTTTGGGAGGGGCCAGCGTCCTGACTTTC.

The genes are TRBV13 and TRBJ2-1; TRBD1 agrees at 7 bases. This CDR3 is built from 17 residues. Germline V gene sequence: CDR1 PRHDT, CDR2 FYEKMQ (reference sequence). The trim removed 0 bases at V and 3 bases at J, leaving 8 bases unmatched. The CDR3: CASSLGQGGLGYNEQFF. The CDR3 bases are TGTGCCAGCAGCTTAGGCCAAGGGGGCCTAGGCTACAATGAGCAGTTCTTC.

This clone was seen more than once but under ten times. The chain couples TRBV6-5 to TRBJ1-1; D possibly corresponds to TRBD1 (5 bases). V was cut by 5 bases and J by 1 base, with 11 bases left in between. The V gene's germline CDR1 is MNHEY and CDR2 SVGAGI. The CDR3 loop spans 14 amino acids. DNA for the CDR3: TGTGCCAGCAGTCCCGACAGAGGGAACACTGAAGCTTTCTTT. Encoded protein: CASSPDRGNTEAFF.

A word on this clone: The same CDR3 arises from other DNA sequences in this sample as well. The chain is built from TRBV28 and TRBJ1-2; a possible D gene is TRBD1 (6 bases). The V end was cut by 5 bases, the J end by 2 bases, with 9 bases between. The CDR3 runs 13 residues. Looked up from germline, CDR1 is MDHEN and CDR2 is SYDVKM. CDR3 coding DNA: TGTGCCAGCAGTCTAACAGGGAACTATGGCTACACCTTC. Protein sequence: CASSLTGNYGYTF.

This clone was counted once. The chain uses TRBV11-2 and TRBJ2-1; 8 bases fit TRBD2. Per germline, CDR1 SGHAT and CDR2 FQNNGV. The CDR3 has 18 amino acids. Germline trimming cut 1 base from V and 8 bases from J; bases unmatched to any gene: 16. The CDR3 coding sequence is TGTGCCAGCAGCTTAGGTAACCTAGCGGGCCCCCCATGGGATGAGCAGTTCTTC. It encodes CASSLGNLAGPPWDEQFF.

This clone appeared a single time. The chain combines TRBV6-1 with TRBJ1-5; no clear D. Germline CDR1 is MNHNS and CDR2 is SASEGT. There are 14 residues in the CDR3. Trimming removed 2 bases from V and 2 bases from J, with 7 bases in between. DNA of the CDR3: TGTGCCAGCAGTGAAACAGATGGCAATCAGCCCCAGCATTTT. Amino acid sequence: CASSETDGNQPQHF.